The rows below give T cell receptor beta chains drawn from one sample of a study of CD8 T cells in ankylosing spondylitis. TCRdb recomputed calls from the 5' RACE reads with MiXCR, one row per CDR3 protein. There are nearly 250,000 distinct CDR3 sequences in the sample; around 32% occur only once, and approximately 4.4% lies in the top ten. The sample taken for sequencing was blood, either unsorted or a sorted T cell fraction (not recorded which). Source of these receptors: a male donor with ankylosing spondylitis or in good health (not recorded which). CDR3s include the opening cysteine and the closing phenylalanine or tryptophan.

V	J	CDR3
TRBV10-2	TRBJ2-3	CASNDPEDTQYF
TRBV20-1	TRBJ2-1	CSAAGDIGLDEQFF
TRBV12-3/TRBV12-4	TRBJ2-3	CASVLSSGDTQYF
TRBV28	TRBJ2-3	CASLSSGPDTQYF
TRBV5-6	TRBJ2-7	CASSRLGQGYEQYF
TRBV6-2/TRBV6-3	TRBJ2-7	CASSQPGFAYEQYF
TRBV9	TRBJ2-3	CASSVEWRGGAETTDTQYF
TRBV7-2	TRBJ1-1	CASSPDRVDAFF
TRBV20-1	TRBJ2-1	CSARAVWTSGGVYNEQFF
TRBV9	TRBJ1-1	CASSPKDAGTEAFF
TRBV5-1	TRBJ2-1	CASSSSGGSPYNEQFF
TRBV29-1	TRBJ2-6	CSAPFGAGANVLTF
TRBV6-5	TRBJ2-7	CASTGRYEQYF
TRBV9	TRBJ2-3	CASGTGGADTQYF
TRBV5-5	TRBJ2-5	CASSSGLAGAETQYF
TRBV6-1	TRBJ1-6	CASSNSYRGHSPLHF
TRBV11-2	TRBJ2-7	CASSSRFRGLNYEQYF
TRBV10-3	TRBJ2-5	CAISESGLAGDDKLQETQYF
TRBV18	TRBJ2-6	CASSPWRVQVGANVLTF
TRBV11-2	TRBJ2-7	CASSLSPGGQTYEQYF
TRBV7-9	TRBJ2-5	CASSPRQGGETQYF
TRBV20-1	TRBJ2-4	CSARDGGRAKNIQYF
TRBV7-2	TRBJ2-5	CASSLTTQLPETQYF
TRBV10-3	TRBJ2-3	CAISRGGLYSDTQYF
TRBV27	TRBJ1-3	CASSDIGNENTIYF
TRBV5-1	TRBJ2-3	CASSLYRRDTQYF
TRBV20-1	TRBJ2-4	CSARPRAAPQQGERRLTKNIQYF
TRBV20-1	TRBJ2-5	CSATSGGQETQYF
TRBV6-1	TRBJ2-2	CASSPSGGGAGELFF
TRBV29-1	TRBJ2-2	CSAVQGSVGELFF
TRBV5-1	TRBJ2-2	CASSLSPIPNTGELFF
TRBV9	TRBJ1-1	CASSTTVNTEAFF
TRBV5-1	TRBJ2-4	CASSLEGTKNIQYF
TRBV7-2	TRBJ2-5	CASSSIITQETQYF
TRBV20-1	TRBJ1-4	CSARDPFRQGDSEKLFF
TRBV7-9	TRBJ1-5	CASSPPGAGSNQPQHF
TRBV7-2	TRBJ2-3	CASTELAETDTQYF
TRBV20-1	TRBJ2-7	CSASNRESEQYF
TRBV20-1	TRBJ2-7	CSARVVALNEQYF
TRBV28	TRBJ2-5	CASSSTRGTETQYF
TRBV10-3	TRBJ2-3	CAISGSGSDTQYF
TRBV7-3	TRBJ1-2	CASSLRRGTYGYTF
TRBV28	TRBJ2-1	CASSSLAGVWNEQFF
TRBV6-5	TRBJ1-1	CASSSLRGAQRAFF
TRBV6-5	TRBJ1-4	CASSYSFTIERRF
TRBV29-1	TRBJ2-3	CSGGSDTQYF
TRBV5-8	TRBJ1-2	CASSGRADYGYTF
TRBV29-1	TRBJ2-1	CSVVGQAAGEQFF
TRBV6-5	TRBJ1-1	CASSYATWVETGNTEAFF
TRBV5-5	TRBJ2-7	CASSPPLGQLRPYEQYF
TRBV15	TRBJ2-7	CATSRGGEISYEQYF
TRBV15	TRBJ2-5	CATSRDFPTRKTQYF
TRBV5-5	TRBJ2-7	CASSLGGPLGSHEQYF
TRBV10-3	TRBJ2-5	CAISNPTGWDQETQYF
TRBV20-1	TRBJ2-5	CCASRVRLAGDETQYF
TRBV13	TRBJ2-1	CASSPQGSTGPVGEQFF
TRBV12-5	TRBJ1-1	CASGLTSVGTEAFF
TRBV4-1	TRBJ1-1	CASSQDWSTEAFF
TRBV12-3/TRBV12-4	TRBJ1-1	CASSLRTARVNTEAFF